What follows are 13 T cell receptor beta chains derived from one specimen sequenced in a study of regulatory T cells in long-lasting Graves disease. Time point described: newly diagnosed GD, antithyroid drugs for less than 3 months. PBMCs were the source of the RNA used for TCR sequencing. Assembly of TCR beta libraries relied on iRepertoire HTBI primers together with Arm-PCR of CDR3 regions. TCRdb fed the multiplex PCR reads into MiXCR, producing one record per CDR3 protein. The data contain about 400,000 distinct CDR3 sequences, approximately 16% of them singletons. These records were also assigned to another study, of T cells in Graves' hyperthyroidism and ophthalmopathy.

The specimen comprised peripheral blood mononuclear cells (PBMCs), sampled at new diagnosis, from a patient treated with antithyroid drugs. The receptor source for this set is a woman aged 40 to 49 with Graves disease.

This chain connects TRBV7-9 to TRBJ1-5, with a weak D call TRBD1 (6 bases). Trimming stripped 8 bases from V and 6 bases from J, with 20 bases between. Germline CDR1 reads SEHNR; CDR2 reads FQNEAQ (reference sequence). CDR3 length: 15 amino acids. CDR3 amino acids: CASAGGREGRQPQHF. The CDR3 region has the DNA TGTGCCAGCGCCGGGGGGCGGGAGGGACGTCAGCCCCAGCATTTT.

At least ten counts were recorded for this clonotype. This chain links TRBV6-1 with TRBJ2-1; 10 nucleotides agree with TRBD2. J gave up 3 bases and V 7 bases, and 6 bases lay outside the gene matches. The V gene's germline CDR1 is MNHNS and CDR2 SASEGT. The CDR3 extends over 15 amino acids. CDR3 sequence: CASKTGLAVYNEQFF. For the CDR3, the DNA is TGTGCCAGCAAGACAGGACTAGCGGTCTACAATGAGCAGTTCTTC.

This clonotype occurred many times. V usage is TRBV11-2 and J usage is TRBJ1-3, with a possible D match to TRBD1 (6 bases). Trimming cost V 6 bases and J 6 bases, with 12 bases left between them. CDR1 SGHAT and CDR2 FQNNGV come from the germline V gene. The CDR3 runs to 13 residues. The CDR3 nucleotides are TGTGCCAGCAGGGTTTACAGGGAAAACACCATATATTTT. It encodes CASRVYRENTIYF.

The sample holds many counts of this clonotype. The V call is TRBV7-9, the J call TRBJ2-7, with TRBD1 matching over 10 bases. The V gene end was trimmed by 4 bases and the J gene end by 4 bases; junction bases not matched to a gene: 4. The CDR3 totals 14 residues. CDR1 and CDR2 (germline): SEHNR, FQNEAQ (reference sequence). DNA for the CDR3: TGTGCCAGCAGCTCGGGACAGGGGCGGTACGAGCAGTACTTC. Amino acid sequence: CASSSGQGRYEQYF.

This clonotype has ten or more counts. J is TRBJ2-6 and V is TRBV12-3 or TRBV12-4; D is ambiguous. Trimming left V 5 bases short and J 5 bases short, with 10 bases between. The CDR3 has 14 residues. The CDR3 protein is CASSGIPRANVLTF. The CDR3 nucleotides are TGTGCCAGCAGTGGAATTCCAAGGGCCAACGTCCTGACTTTC.

Many counts were recorded for this clonotype. The CDR3 is CSVSHMVTEQYF. DNA for the CDR3: TGCAGCGTTTCCCACATGGTTACGGAGCAGTACTTC. The chain carries TRBV29-1 and TRBJ2-7; D is ambiguous. This CDR3 is 12 amino acids long. CDR1 SQVTM and CDR2 ANQGSEA come from the germline V gene. V lost 5 bases to trimming and J lost 7 bases, with 15 bases between them.

V usage is TRBV9 and J usage is TRBJ1-4; 7 bases map to TRBD1. There are 16 residues in the CDR3. Germline loops: CDR1 SGDLS, CDR2 YYNGEE. J gave up 3 bases and V 0 bases, and 5 bases lay outside the gene matches. The CDR3 spells CASSVGPGQPNEKLFF. CDR3 DNA: TGTGCCAGCAGCGTAGGCCCGGGACAGCCTAATGAAAAACTGTTTTTT.

V and J are TRBV5-5 and TRBJ1-1, with a weak D call TRBD1 (6 bases). Between the trimmed V and J ends, which lost 4 bases and 0 bases, there was a span of 13 bases. The CDR3 is made up of 15 amino acids. Per germline, CDR1 SGHKS and CDR2 YYEKEE (reference sequence). The CDR3 spells CASSPLTGMNTEAFF. Written as DNA, the CDR3 is TGTGCCAGCAGCCCACTAACAGGGATGAACACTGAAGCTTTCTTT.

J is TRBJ2-1 and V is TRBV29-1; TRBD2 aligns across 9 bases. This CDR3 comprises 13 residues. Germline V gives CDR1 SQVTM, CDR2 ANQGSEA. V dropped 8 bases and J dropped 1; count of bases not matched to a gene: 3. The CDR3 nucleotides read TGCAGCACGAGCGGGAGGTCCTACAATGAGCAGTTCTTC. As protein: CSTSGRSYNEQFF.

The sample holds a few counts of this clonotype. Germline and junction disagree at one end, which may indicate a read error. The genes are TRBV7-9 and TRBJ2-2; no clear D. CDR3 length equals 15 residues. CDR1 SEHNR and CDR2 FQNEAQ come from the germline V gene (reference sequence). CDR3 DNA sequence: TGTGCCAGCACCTTAAAGACCGTGAACACCGGGGAGCTGTTTTTT. Translated: CASTLKTVNTGELFF.

This sequence joins TRBV20-1 and TRBJ1-6, with 7 bases identical to TRBD1. The CDR3 contains 12 residues. The trim removed 7 bases at V and 6 bases at J, leaving 3 bases unmatched. Germline V gene sequence: CDR1 DFQATT, CDR2 SNEGSKA (reference sequence). CDR3 bases: TGCAGTGTTGGGACAGCTAATTCACCCCTCCACTTT. This codes for CSVGTANSPLHF.

V is TRBV7-9 and J is TRBJ2-1; 12 positions match TRBD2. Germline lookup yields CDR1 SEHNR and CDR2 FQNEAQ (reference sequence). With 2 bases clipped from V and 4 bases from J, the junction kept 6 bases outside the gene matches. CDR3 length: 17 residues. In DNA form, the CDR3 reads TGTGCCAGCAGCTTATTGACTAGCGGGAGTAATTACAATGAGCAGTTCTTC. It encodes CASSLLTSGSNYNEQFF.

At least ten counts were recorded for this clonotype. The rearrangement links TRBV19 to TRBJ2-1; the match to TRBD2 covers 13 bases. The CDR3 loop spans 18 amino acids. Trimming cost V 1 base and J 2 bases; bases outside gene matches: 5. CDR1 is LNHDA, CDR2 SQIVND, per germline (reference sequence). The CDR3 reads CASSIGKGLAGPYNEQFF. DNA for the CDR3: TGTGCCAGTAGTATAGGAAAGGGACTAGCGGGACCCTACAATGAGCAGTTCTTC.